This T cell receptor (beta chain) originates from a study of T cell repertoires in cytomegalovirus infection. On the study more broadly: From public TCR beta signatures came an indication of both CMV infection and matching HLA type.

Germline-derived CDR1 and CDR2 are MNHNS and SASEGT. This CDR3 spans 14 amino acids. V lost 1 base and J lost 1, with 7 bases in between. TCRdb passed the reads through MiXCR, listing each CDR3 protein once. The table lists roughly 280,000 distinct CDR3 sequences, approximately 13% of them singletons. This clonotype has ten or more counts. V usage is TRBV6-1 and J usage is TRBJ1-1; possible D gene TRBD1, 5 bases. The source is a human donor in good health (CMV status not recorded). Some clones in this sample may be carry-over from other donors' samples. The sample taken for sequencing was PBMCs. The CDR3 reads CASSEGTQNTEAFF. The CDR3 DNA reads as TGTGCCAGCAGTGAAGGGACACAGAACACTGAAGCTTTCTTT.